The next 5 T cell receptor beta chains were all read from a single sample in a study of graft-versus-host responses after intestinal transplantation. The repertoire was sequenced with immunoSEQ multiplex PCR; TCRdb's copy has only in-frame clones and lacks some. The data show around 120,000 clones, with 90% to 95% seen just once and about 3.3% held by the top ten. These TCRs are of unknown antigen specificity. Specimen: unstimulated CD8+ T cells sorted from spleen or lymph node cells, collected before intestinal transplant. Receptors originate from a human donor who received an intestinal transplant.

The rearrangement joins TRBV29-1 to TRBJ1-4; D gene uncertain. CDR1 is SQVTM, CDR2 ANQGSEA, per germline. The CDR3 spans 11 residues. Trimming left V 8 bases short and J 5 bases short, with 9 bases between. Written as DNA, the CDR3 is TGCAGCCTATATTTCAATGAAAAACTGTTTTTT. It is translated as CSLYFNEKLFF.

This clone was observed once. The V gene is TRBV6-5, the J gene TRBJ1-1; the D gene is possibly TRBD1 (6 bases). V lost 5 bases and J lost 1, with 8 bases in between. This CDR3 is 13 amino acids long. Germline values: CDR1 MNHEY, CDR2 SVGAGI. The CDR3, as DNA: TGTGCCAGCAGTCCCAGGGGGAACACTGAAGCTTTCTTT. Its translation is CASSPRGNTEAFF.

This rearrangement joins TRBV7-9 to TRBJ1-1; D unresolved. Germline lookup yields CDR1 SEHNR and CDR2 FQNEAQ (reference sequence). There are 14 residues in the CDR3. Trimming took off 2 bases at V and 2 bases at J, with 9 bases between the two ends. The DNA of the CDR3 is TGTGCCAGCAGCTTATTGGGAGCCAACACTGAAGCTTTCTTT. Protein: CASSLLGANTEAFF.

The chain employs TRBV6-6 and TRBJ1-2; a possible D gene is TRBD1 (5 bases). CDR1 and CDR2 (germline): MNHNY, SVGAGI (reference sequence). Trimming took 6 bases from V and 8 from J, leaving 16 bases between them. There are 13 residues in the CDR3. CDR3 sequence (DNA): TGTGCCAGCAGCGCGACAGTATTGGACGGCTACACCTTC. Its protein product is CASSATVLDGYTF.

This sequence joins TRBV28 and TRBJ2-2, with D hard to call. Per the germline V gene, CDR1 is MDHEN and CDR2 is SYDVKM. This CDR3 has 16 residues. DNA of the CDR3: TGTGCGACCACCCCTGGTTTGCAGGCGAACACCGGGGAGCTGTTTTTT. It codes for CATTPGLQANTGELFF.